These 15 T cell receptor beta chains originate from one sample sequenced in a study of human T cells and chemical hapten exposure. As for time point: patch test 1, 2 weeks after DPC sensitization. Described treatment: therapeutic diphenylcyclopropenone sensitization with weekly scalp DPC. TCRdb used MiXCR to reprocess the RACE reads, holding one entry per CDR3 protein. The sample has around 190,000 distinct CDR3 sequences; approximately 20% are singletons. Sequenced material: whole blood, taken in connection with sensitization to the hapten diphenylcyclopropenone (DPC). The receptors derive from a woman aged 45-65 years with alopecia areata. Some clones in this sample may be carry-over from other donors' samples.

This clonotype was found a few times. The chain has TRBV12-3 or TRBV12-4 and TRBJ2-7; D is possibly TRBD2 (5 bases). This CDR3 has 14 amino acids. Trimming removed 5 bases from V and 0 bases from J, with 11 bases in between. The CDR3 bases are TGTGCCAGCAGTCTATCGGGATTCTCCTACGAGCAGTACTTC. Translated: CASSLSGFSYEQYF.

The chain joins TRBV20-1 to TRBJ1-5, with 7 bases that match TRBD1. V shed 5 bases, J shed 4 bases, and the junction held 2 bases outside the gene matches. Germline CDR1 reads DFQATT; CDR2 reads SNEGSKA (reference sequence). There are 12 residues in the CDR3. CDR3 nucleotide sequence: TGCAGTGCTGCCAGGGGGAATCAGCCCCAGCATTTT. Translating it yields CSAARGNQPQHF.

V gene TRBV5-1 combines with J gene TRBJ2-7, with TRBD2 matching 7 bases. CDR1 is SGHRS, CDR2 YFSETQ, per germline. The CDR3 has 15 amino acids. J was trimmed by 2 bases and V by 0 bases; bases with no gene match: 5. The CDR3 DNA follows: TGCGCCAGCAGCTTGGTTAGCGGGCCTACCTACGAGCAGTACTTC. Translation: CASSLVSGPTYEQYF.

The chain recombines TRBV27 with TRBJ2-7; a weak D match, TRBD1 (6 bases). Germline V lookup: CDR1 MNHEY, CDR2 SMNVEV (reference sequence). V was pared by 6 bases and J by 7 bases, with 22 bases between. The CDR3 contains 15 residues. Here the CDR3 DNA reads TGTGCCAGCAGCCCCGACATTAGGGGGAACGGGGAGCAGTACTTC. Protein product: CASSPDIRGNGEQYF.

This clonotype was counted at least ten times. The CDR3 nucleotides are TGCGCCAGCAGCTTGGAGGGGCGATTTGGCTACACCTTC. Its translation: CASSLEGRFGYTF. The chain couples TRBV5-1 to TRBJ1-2, with a weak D call TRBD1 (5 bases). CDR1 is SGHRS and CDR2 is YFSETQ in the germline V gene. V was clipped by 0 bases and J by 7 bases, with 10 bases between them. The CDR3 length is 13 residues.

This chain uses TRBV12-3 or TRBV12-4 with TRBJ2-1, with TRBD2 matching over 13 bases. CDR3 length equals 15 residues. V gave up 3 bases and J gave up 8 bases; unmatched junction bases: 4. In DNA, the CDR3 is TGTGCCAGCAGTTTCGGACTAGCGGGAGCAGATGAGCAGTTCTTC. Protein sequence: CASSFGLAGADEQFF.

The chain combines TRBV7-9 with TRBJ2-5, with no clear D. V lost 1 base and J 5 bases, leaving 5 bases between the germline ends. CDR1 and CDR2 (germline): SEHNR, FQNEAQ (reference sequence). This CDR3 region has 12 residues. CDR3 in DNA: TGTGCCAGCAGCTTAGTGGTTGAGACCCAGTACTTC. Translation gives CASSLVVETQYF.

This chain uses TRBV3-1 with TRBJ1-2, with 7 bases that match TRBD1. Germline values: CDR1 LGHDT, CDR2 YNNKEL (reference sequence). Trimming removed 3 bases from V and 0 bases from J; junction bases left unmatched: 4. CDR3 length: 15 amino acids. CDR3 in DNA: TGTGCCAGCAGCCATTGGGACAGCTCTAACTATGGCTACACCTTC. It translates to CASSHWDSSNYGYTF.

The chain combines TRBV5-4 with TRBJ1-3, with D perhaps TRBD1 (6 bases). This CDR3 has 15 amino acids. Germline V gives CDR1 SGHNT, CDR2 YYREEE (reference sequence). Trimming pared 3 bases from V and 2 bases from J, leaving 12 bases between. The CDR3 DNA reads TGTGCCAGCAGCTCGAACAGGGATGCTGGAAACACCATATATTTT. Protein product: CASSSNRDAGNTIYF.

Points on this clonotype: One junction end disagrees with the germline gene, perhaps due to a read error. The rearrangement links TRBV2 to TRBJ1-1, with no clear D. This CDR3 region has 12 residues. Germline CDR1 and CDR2: SNHLY and FYNNEI. CDR3 sequence: CASREASSEAFF. CDR3 bases: TGTGCCAGCAGAGAAGCCTCATCTGAAGCTTTCTTT.

This clonotype was counted a few times. The rearrangement links TRBV12-3 or TRBV12-4 to TRBJ1-6; no clear D gene. Trimming pared 7 bases from V and 6 bases from J, leaving 7 bases between. The length of the CDR3 is 12 residues. The CDR3 protein is CASTRANSPLHF. Written as DNA, the CDR3 is TGTGCCAGCACTAGGGCTAATTCACCCCTCCACTTT.

This clonotype was counted only a few times. The genes are TRBV10-3 and TRBJ2-7, with D hard to call. The CDR3 has 14 amino acids. The germline V gene has CDR1 ENHRY and CDR2 SYGVKD. The ends were cut back, 0 bases at V and 1 base at J, with 7 bases in the middle. The CDR3: CAISESSSSYEQYF. In DNA, the CDR3 is TGTGCCATCAGTGAGTCCTCTTCTTCCTACGAGCAGTACTTC.

The V gene is TRBV29-1, the J gene TRBJ2-7; tentative D call: TRBD2 (6 bases). Germline CDR1 SQVTM, CDR2 ANQGSEA. The length of the CDR3 is 12 residues. V was cut by 4 bases and J by 1 base, with 8 bases left in between. Here the CDR3 DNA reads TGCAGCGTTGGGGACTTTTCCTACGAGCAGTACTTC. Amino acid sequence: CSVGDFSYEQYF.

The chain links TRBV12-3 or TRBV12-4 to TRBJ2-3, with 9 bases matching TRBD2. This CDR3 has 15 residues. With 8 bases clipped from V and 6 bases from J, the junction kept 12 bases outside the gene matches. CDR3 in DNA: TGTGCCAGCCTCGACGTGGCGGGAGGGCCGGATACGCAGTATTTT. Translating it yields CASLDVAGGPDTQYF.

The V call is TRBV9, the J call TRBJ1-1; D is ambiguous. This CDR3 has 13 amino acids. V was trimmed by 2 bases and J by 1 base, leaving 6 bases between them. Germline assignment: CDR1 SGDLS and CDR2 YYNGEE. The CDR3 loop is CASSVHQNTEAFF. In nucleotides, the CDR3 is TGTGCCAGCAGCGTGCATCAGAACACTGAAGCTTTCTTT. Combining the CDR3 with reference TRBV9 and TRBJ1-1 gives the whole variable domain DSGVTQTPKHLITATGQRVTLRCSPRSGDLSVYWYQQSLDQGLQFLIQYYNGEERAKGNILERFSAQQFPDLHSELNLSSLELGDSALYFCASSVHQNTEAFFGQGTRLTVV.